The 21 T cell receptor beta chains reported below all come from one sample, sequenced in a study of naive CD8 T cells in extremely preterm neonates. Clones were sequenced by immunoSEQ multiplex PCR, and TCRdb holds only the in-frame ones, with some missing. The repertoire holds around 25,000 clones, around 89% seen once, with around 0.89% in the top ten. These receptors have no identified antigens. Study-wide points: Compared with older groups, preterm CDR3s were shorter, with fewer N additions and less trimming.

Preterm samples came from extremely preterm deliveries at roughly 21-28 weeks. Sequencing was performed on naive CD8+ T cells from cord blood. Receptor source: a boy who was born preterm.

The gene calls are TRBV6-1 and TRBJ1-1, with D hard to call. The germline V gene encodes CDR1 MNHNS and CDR2 SASEGT. The CDR3 loop spans 14 amino acids. V lost 0 bases, J lost 5 bases, and 10 bases lay in between. The CDR3 sequence: CASSEALPPTEAFF. In nucleotides, the CDR3 is TGTGCCAGCAGTGAAGCGCTTCCTCCTACTGAAGCTTTCTTT.

This clone was picked up one time. This chain connects TRBV4-1 to TRBJ2-7, with TRBD2 identical over 11 bases. Germline V gives CDR1 MGHRA, CDR2 YSYEKL. The ends lost 4 bases at V and 0 bases at J; junction bases unmatched: 2. This CDR3 has 15 residues. In DNA form, the CDR3 reads TGCGCCAGCAGCCCCCTAGCGGGGGGCTCCTACGAGCAGTACTTC. As protein: CASSPLAGGSYEQYF.

The chain carries TRBV28 and TRBJ2-7, with 7 nucleotides matching TRBD1. The germline V gene encodes CDR1 MDHEN and CDR2 SYDVKM. J lost 2 bases, V lost 2 bases, and 0 bases had no gene match. The CDR3 is 13 amino acids. In nucleotides, the CDR3 is TGTGCCAGCAGTTTAACAGGGGCCTACGAGCAGTACTTC. This sequence encodes CASSLTGAYEQYF.

This clone was found once. The gene calls are TRBV19 and TRBJ2-7, with a tentative D call TRBD1 (5 bases). Germline V gives CDR1 LNHDA, CDR2 SQIVND (reference sequence). The CDR3 covers 12 residues. With 5 bases removed from V and 1 base from J, the gap between germline ends came to 6 bases. The chain's CDR3 is CASSGQSYEQYF. The CDR3 DNA sequence: TGTGCCAGTAGTGGACAATCCTACGAGCAGTACTTC. Full variable domain (rest looked up from reference TRBV19 and TRBJ2-7): DGGITQSPKYLFRKEGQNVTLSCEQNLNHDAMYWYRQDPGQGLRLIYYSQIVNDFQKGDIAEGYSVSREKKESFPLTVTSAQKNPTAFYLCASSGQSYEQYFGPGTRLTVT.

The chain uses TRBV7-2 and TRBJ2-7, with TRBD2 matching 7 bases. This CDR3 is 12 amino acids long. Germline-derived CDR1 and CDR2 are SGHTA and FQGNSA. V lost 4 bases to trimming and J lost 3 bases; unmatched junction nucleotides: 0. The CDR3 DNA sequence: TGTGCCAGCAGCTGGACTAGCTACGAGCAGTACTTC. Amino acid sequence: CASSWTSYEQYF.

The chain recombines TRBV4-1 with TRBJ2-1; 11 bases match TRBD2. The CDR3 is 15 residues long. Germline V gene lookup returns CDR1 MGHRA and CDR2 YSYEKL. The V segment lost 4 bases and the J segment 4 bases; nucleotides outside the gene matches: 3. CDR3 loop: CASSPTSGGYNEQFF. Written as DNA, the CDR3 is TGCGCCAGCAGCCCCACTAGCGGGGGTTACAATGAGCAGTTCTTC.

The chain carries TRBV5-1 and TRBJ1-2, with D unresolved. V was pared by 0 bases and J by 2 bases, with 5 bases between. The CDR3 loop spans 13 amino acids. In germline, CDR1 is SGHRS, CDR2 YFSETQ. CDR3 nucleotide sequence: TGCGCCAGCAGCTTGGCCAAAAACTATGGCTACACCTTC. Residues: CASSLAKNYGYTF.

The chain carries TRBV7-2 and TRBJ1-2; TRBD1 aligns across 11 bases. The CDR3 covers 17 residues. V lost 1 base and J lost 2; bases outside the gene matches: 6. The V gene's germline CDR1 is SGHTA and CDR2 FQGNSA. As DNA, the CDR3 is TGTGCCAGCAGCTTAGGGATCGGACAGGGGGCGAACTATGGCTACACCTTC. It yields the protein CASSLGIGQGANYGYTF. The variable domain in full, completed from reference TRBV7-2 and TRBJ1-2, reads GAGVSQSPSNKVTEKGKDVELRCDPISGHTALYWYRQSLGQGLEFLIYFQGNSAPDKSGLPSDRFSAERTGGSVSTLTIQRTQQEDSAVYLCASSLGIGQGANYGYTFGSGTRLTVV.

CDR3 sequence: CASTIVPGQGYEQYF. The CDR3 coding sequence is TGTGCCAGCACCATCGTCCCGGGACAGGGGTACGAGCAGTACTTC. The genes are TRBV7-9 and TRBJ2-7; 10 positions match TRBD1. V shed 7 bases and J 4 bases; nucleotides not matched to a gene: 10. This CDR3 is 15 amino acids long. CDR1 is SEHNR, CDR2 FQNEAQ, per germline (reference sequence).

The J gene is TRBJ1-1, the V gene TRBV5-1; TRBD1 aligns across 10 bases. Germline lookup yields CDR1 SGHRS and CDR2 YFSETQ. The CDR3 loop spans 14 amino acids. V shed 4 bases and J 1 base; nucleotides not matched to a gene: 1. The CDR3 region is CASSGQGGNTEAFF. In DNA, the CDR3 is TGCGCCAGCAGCGGACAGGGGGGGAACACTGAAGCTTTCTTT.

In its sample, this clone was seen a few times. The same CDR3 arises from other DNA sequences in this sample as well. This rearrangement joins TRBV5-1 to TRBJ1-2; D perhaps matches TRBD1 (5 bases). Per germline, CDR1 SGHRS and CDR2 YFSETQ. V was trimmed by 3 bases and J by 2 bases, leaving 5 bases between them. The CDR3 loop spans 12 amino acids. CDR3 sequence: CASSWTNYGYTF. The CDR3 DNA sequence: TGCGCCAGCAGCTGGACAAACTATGGCTACACCTTC.

The chain employs TRBV12-5 and TRBJ1-5; the D gene is possibly TRBD1 (6 bases). Deletions cut 1 base from V and 2 bases from J, with 6 bases between. Germline V lookup: CDR1 LGHNT, CDR2 FRNRAP. The CDR3 sequence is 14 residues long. The CDR3, as DNA: TGTGCTAGTGGTTTGGGACAGGGCAATCAGCCCCAGCATTTT. It specifies CASGLGQGNQPQHF.

The chain recombines TRBV11-3 with TRBJ2-3; 14 nucleotides agree with TRBD2. Trimming at V came to 5 bases and at J to 1 base, leaving 2 bases not matched to a gene. Per germline, CDR1 SGHNT and CDR2 YENEEA. The CDR3 sequence is 16 residues long. The CDR3 DNA sequence: TGTGCCAGCAGCAAGGGACTAGCGGGGGGCACAGATACGCAGTATTTT. Its translation: CASSKGLAGGTDTQYF.

This chain links TRBV28 with TRBJ1-4; tentative D call: TRBD1 (6 bases). Germline CDR1 is MDHEN and CDR2 is SYDVKM. The CDR3 covers 15 residues. The germline V and J ends were trimmed by 4 bases and 6 bases, with 15 bases remaining between them. The CDR3 bases are TGTGCCAGCAGTTCCAGGGGCAATTGGGATGAAAAACTGTTTTTT. The encoded protein is CASSSRGNWDEKLFF.

The V gene is TRBV2, the J gene TRBJ1-5, with D possibly matching TRBD1 (5 bases). The germline V and J ends were trimmed by 6 bases and 2 bases, with 5 bases remaining between them. Germline values: CDR1 SNHLY, CDR2 FYNNEI. The CDR3 is 12 amino acids. CDR3 loop: CASSRGNQPQHF. The CDR3 DNA sequence: TGTGCCAGCAGCAGGGGCAATCAGCCCCAGCATTTT.

V and J are TRBV2 and TRBJ1-4; D possibly corresponds to TRBD1 (6 bases). CDR3 length equals 15 residues. Trimming removed 1 base from V and 0 bases from J, with 6 bases in between. The germline gives CDR1 SNHLY, CDR2 FYNNEI. Written as DNA, the CDR3 is TGTGCCAGCAGTGAAGGACAGGCAACTAATGAAAAACTGTTTTTT. Its translation: CASSEGQATNEKLFF.

CDR3: CASSLTGLAAEQYF. In nucleotides, the CDR3 is TGTGCCAGCAGCTTAACCGGACTAGCGGCTGAGCAGTACTTC. The J gene is TRBJ2-7, the V gene TRBV7-3; 10 nucleotides line up with TRBD2. CDR1 and CDR2 from the germline V gene are SGHTA and FQGTGA. Losses at the gene ends were 0 bases for V and 7 bases for J; bases not matched to a gene: 3. This CDR3 contains 14 residues.

The chain recombines TRBV19 with TRBJ2-1; TRBD2 matches 14 bases. This CDR3 is 15 amino acids long. Per the germline V gene, CDR1 is LNHDA and CDR2 is SQIVND (reference sequence). V lost 1 base and J lost 7; bases outside the gene matches: 0. CDR3 DNA: TGTGCCAGTAGTATAGGGACTAGCGGGGGGAATGAGCAGTTCTTC. It translates to CASSIGTSGGNEQFF.

The chain uses TRBV30 and TRBJ2-7; TRBD2 agrees at 7 bases. The ends lost 0 bases at V and 3 bases at J; junction bases unmatched: 2. This CDR3 has 13 residues. Germline V gene data show CDR1 as GTSNPN and CDR2 as SVGIG (reference sequence). The CDR3 DNA is TGTGCCTGGAGTGTAGCTAGCGGCTACGAGCAGTACTTC. Protein product: CAWSVASGYEQYF.

The chain uses TRBV6-5 and TRBJ1-5, with 8 bases lining up with TRBD1. Per the germline V gene, CDR1 is MNHEY and CDR2 is SVGAGI. The CDR3 sequence is 14 residues long. J lost 2 bases, V lost 5 bases, and 2 bases had no gene match. CDR3 DNA: TGTGCCAGCAGTATGACAGGGGGCAATCAGCCCCAGCATTTT. Its protein product is CASSMTGGNQPQHF.

V gene TRBV11-2 combines with J gene TRBJ2-7; tentatively, D is TRBD1 (6 bases). Germline CDR1 reads SGHAT; CDR2 reads FQNNGV. The CDR3 consists of 12 residues. V lost 6 bases and J lost 3, with 9 bases in between. CDR3 nucleotide sequence: TGTGCCAGCAGTCCCAGGGGCTACGAGCAGTACTTC. It translates to CASSPRGYEQYF.